The 32 T cell receptor beta chains presented below share a single source sample, sequenced in a study of cytotoxic CD8 clonotypes in ibrutinib-treated CLL. Produced via immunoSEQ multiplex PCR; TCRdb's table is partial and in-frame only. The sample contains 190,000 or so clones, about 72% of which appear only once. Source: PBMCs, taken after 24 months of ibrutinib treatment. These receptors were obtained from a human donor with chronic lymphocytic leukemia.

This chain connects TRBV5-1 to TRBJ2-3, with D tentatively TRBD2 (6 bases). The germline V gene has CDR1 SGHRS and CDR2 YFSETQ. There are 15 residues in the CDR3. V lost 0 bases and J lost 6, with 14 bases in between. The CDR3 nucleotides read TGCGCCAGCAGCTTGGACACGGGGGTATACGATACGCAGTATTTT. Residues: CASSLDTGVYDTQYF.

V gene TRBV7-2 combines with J gene TRBJ1-2; 7 nucleotides match TRBD1. The CDR3 covers 13 residues. The trim removed 3 bases at V and 5 bases at J, leaving 3 bases unmatched. The V gene's germline CDR1 is SGHTA and CDR2 FQGNSA. CDR3 nucleotide sequence: TGTGCCAGCAGCTTCGGCAGGGGGTATGGCTACACCTTC. Protein product: CASSFGRGYGYTF.

DNA for the CDR3: TGTGCCAGCAGCTCTCTAAAGGACAGGAACACTGAAGCTTTCTTT. Protein sequence: CASSSLKDRNTEAFF. The chain joins TRBV7-9 to TRBJ1-1; tentatively, D is TRBD1 (6 bases). Germline V gene lookup returns CDR1 SEHNR and CDR2 FQNEAQ (reference sequence). This CDR3 is 15 amino acids long. V dropped 4 bases and J dropped 1 base, with 13 bases sitting between them.

The chain has TRBV10-1 and TRBJ2-1, with D perhaps matching TRBD1 (5 bases). Germline CDR1 reads WNHNN; CDR2 reads SYGVQD (reference sequence). With 4 bases removed from V and 0 bases from J, the gap between germline ends came to 13 bases. The CDR3 is 16 amino acids. The CDR3 DNA reads as TGCGCCAGCAGTGGTCTCCAGGGCTACTCCTACAATGAGCAGTTCTTC. Translating it yields CASSGLQGYSYNEQFF.

The V gene is TRBV5-1, the J gene TRBJ2-3; TRBD2 matches 13 bases. Trimming took 2 bases from V and 3 from J; bases not matched to a gene: 6. The CDR3 runs 17 residues. Germline V gene sequence: CDR1 SGHRS, CDR2 YFSETQ. In DNA form, the CDR3 reads TGCGCCAGCAGCTTTCGGACTAGCGGGAGCGGAACAGATACGCAGTATTTT. It codes for CASSFRTSGSGTDTQYF.

The CDR3: CAWSVAGANVLTF. For the CDR3, the DNA is TGTGCCTGGAGTGTAGCTGGGGCCAACGTCCTGACTTTC. V is TRBV30 and J is TRBJ2-6; D call uncertain. Trimming removed 0 bases at V and 2 bases at J, with 2 bases between. Germline CDR1 is GTSNPN and CDR2 is SVGIG (reference sequence). This CDR3 spans 13 amino acids.

The gene calls are TRBV7-8 and TRBJ1-2; maybe TRBD1 (5 bases). The CDR3 loop spans 14 amino acids. CDR1 SGHVS and CDR2 FQNEAQ come from the germline V gene. V gave up 8 bases and J gave up 2 bases, with 15 bases separating them. The CDR3 spells CASQPPGFNYGYTF. CDR3 bases: TGTGCCAGCCAACCCCCAGGGTTCAACTATGGCTACACCTTC.

The chain employs TRBV15 and TRBJ2-3, with 9 positions matching TRBD2. Germline V gives CDR1 LNHNV, CDR2 YYDKDF (reference sequence). The CDR3 runs to 17 residues. With 2 bases clipped from V and 0 bases from J, the junction kept 6 bases outside the gene matches. CDR3 sequence reads: CATSRSHTSGSTDTQYF. As DNA, the CDR3 is TGTGCCACCAGCAGATCCCACACTAGCGGGAGCACAGATACGCAGTATTTT. Together with reference TRBV15 and TRBJ2-3, the CDR3 gives the full variable domain: DAMVIQNPRYQVTQFGKPVTLSCSQTLNHNVMYWYQQKSSQAPKLLFHYYDKDFNNEADTPDNFQSRRPNTSFCFLDIRSPGLGDTAMYLCATSRSHTSGSTDTQYFGPGTRLTVL.

V gene TRBV29-1 combines with J gene TRBJ1-4, with 11 bases aligning to TRBD1. V was clipped by 1 base and J by 8 bases; unmatched bases: 9. CDR3 length: 16 residues. In germline, CDR1 is SQVTM, CDR2 ANQGSEA. CDR3 in amino acids: CSVEGTGGGGREKLFF. In nucleotides, the CDR3 is TGCAGCGTTGAAGGGACAGGGGGCGGGGGTAGGGAAAAACTGTTTTTT.

The genes are TRBV7-8 and TRBJ2-1; TRBD2 might be the D (5 bases). The germline CDR1 and CDR2 sequences are SGHVS and FQNEAQ. V lost 2 bases, J lost 12 bases, and 8 bases lay in between. The CDR3 length is 11 residues. DNA for the CDR3: TGTGCCAGCAGCTTAACTAGTTCGCAGTTCTTC. The encoded protein is CASSLTSSQFF.

The chain joins TRBV7-6 to TRBJ1-2; D unresolved. Trimming stripped 1 base from V and 0 bases from J, with 9 bases between. From germline, CDR1 is SGHVS and CDR2 FNYEAQ. This CDR3 contains 15 residues. The CDR3 bases are TGTGCCAGCAGCTTAGGGTTAACGGCTAACTATGGCTACACCTTC. Its protein product is CASSLGLTANYGYTF.

V usage is TRBV14 and J usage is TRBJ2-7, with no clear D. The V end lost 4 bases, the J end lost 3 bases, and 10 bases lay between the germline ends. The CDR3 is 13 residues long. Germline loops: CDR1 SGHDN, CDR2 FVKESK. For the CDR3, the DNA is TGTGCCAGCAGCCCCCTGGACGACTACGAGCAGTACTTC. This codes for CASSPLDDYEQYF. The full variable domain, its missing parts supplied by reference TRBV14 and TRBJ2-7, is EAGVTQFPSHSVIEKGQTVTLRCDPISGHDNLYWYRRVMGKEIKFLLHFVKESKQDESGMPNNRFLAERTGGTYSTLKVQPAELEDSGVYFCASSPLDDYEQYFGPGTRLTVT.

The chain uses TRBV18 and TRBJ1-1; no clear D gene. Trimming took off 2 bases at V and 3 bases at J, with 13 bases between the two ends. Germline V gene lookup returns CDR1 KGHSH and CDR2 LQKENI. The CDR3 spans 15 residues. In DNA, the CDR3 is TGTGCCAGCTCACCATGGCCTAGTGGGGACACTGAAGCTTTCTTT. It encodes CASSPWPSGDTEAFF.

Worth noting for this clone: At one of its ends the junction is not consistent with the germline gene, which may arise from a read error. The chain has TRBV18 and TRBJ1-5; D is ambiguous. The CDR3 sequence is 13 residues long. From germline, CDR1 is KGHSH and CDR2 LQKENI. The chain's CDR3 is CASSPDPNRPQHF. CDR3 nucleotides: TGTGCCAGCTCACCGGACCCGAATCGGCCCCAGCATTTT. The full variable domain, rest sourced from reference TRBV18 and TRBJ1-5, is NAGVMQNPRHLVRRRGQEARLRCSPMKGHSHVYWYRQLPEEGLKFMVYLQKENIIDESGMPKERFSAEFPKEGPSILRIQQVVRGDSAAYFCASSPDPNRPQHFGDGTRLSIL.

The chain has TRBV4-1 and TRBJ2-7; perhaps TRBD2 as D (5 bases). CDR3 length equals 13 residues. CDR1 is MGHRA, CDR2 YSYEKL, per germline. V dropped 1 base and J dropped 3 bases, with 7 bases sitting between them. This CDR3 reads CASSQAGSYEQYF. CDR3 coding DNA: TGCGCCAGCAGCCAAGCGGGAAGCTACGAGCAGTACTTC.

This clone came up a few times. This chain links TRBV19 with TRBJ2-2, with 8 bases identical to TRBD1. This CDR3 is 15 amino acids long. J gave up 4 bases and V 10 bases, and 11 bases lay outside the gene matches. CDR1 and CDR2 from the germline V gene are LNHDA and SQIVND (reference sequence). CDR3 region: CATTPRTGGTGELFF. The CDR3 DNA reads TGTGCCACCACGCCGCGCACAGGGGGCACCGGGGAGCTGTTTTTT. The whole variable domain, filled in from reference TRBV19 and TRBJ2-2, reads DGGITQSPKYLFRKEGQNVTLSCEQNLNHDAMYWYRQDPGQGLRLIYYSQIVNDFQKGDIAEGYSVSREKKESFPLTVTSAQKNPTAFYLCATTPRTGGTGELFFGEGSRLTVL.

The chain couples TRBV4-2 to TRBJ2-7; D is unresolved. This CDR3 region has 15 residues. V was cut by 0 bases and J by 0 bases, with 9 bases left in between. Germline CDR1 reads LGHNA; CDR2 reads YNFKEQ. The CDR3 DNA reads as TGTGCCAGCAGCCAAGAGGCGACCAGCTCCTACGAGCAGTACTTC. Translated, it gives CASSQEATSSYEQYF.

The table lists this clone with a few counts. DNA for the CDR3: TGTGCCAGCTCACCATCAGACCGGGACAGAAGCGGGGAGCTGTTTTTT. Translation gives CASSPSDRDRSGELFF. The rearrangement links TRBV18 to TRBJ2-2, with 7 bases matching TRBD1. Germline V gene data show CDR1 as KGHSH and CDR2 as LQKENI. The CDR3 extends over 16 amino acids. Losses at the gene ends were 2 bases for V and 7 bases for J; bases not matched to a gene: 10.

This chain links TRBV27 with TRBJ2-5; D tentatively fits TRBD1 or TRBD2 (6 bases each). V lost 6 bases to trimming and J lost 2 bases, with 19 bases between them. In germline, CDR1 is MNHEY, CDR2 SMNVEV (reference sequence). CDR3 length: 16 residues. In DNA, the CDR3 is TGTGCCAGCAGAAAAAGGGGGGAGGATACTCAAGAGACCCAGTACTTC. Protein product: CASRKRGEDTQETQYF.

V usage is TRBV27 and J usage is TRBJ2-5, with unresolved D. Germline values: CDR1 MNHEY, CDR2 SMNVEV (reference sequence). The V end was cut by 5 bases, the J end by 1 base, with 11 bases between. CDR3 length: 14 amino acids. The CDR3 sequence: CASSKINSQETQYF. In nucleotides, the CDR3 is TGTGCCAGCAGTAAGATAAATTCCCAAGAGACCCAGTACTTC.

The chain joins TRBV15 to TRBJ2-7; 9 bases agree with TRBD2. CDR3 size: 13 residues. Trimming cost V 7 bases and J 2 bases; bases outside gene matches: 3. Germline-derived CDR1 and CDR2 are LNHNV and YYDKDF (reference sequence). The CDR3 nucleotides read TGTGCCACCATCGGCGGGAGGGCCTACGAGCAGTACTTC. The encoded protein is CATIGGRAYEQYF.

The chain has TRBV7-6 and TRBJ2-5; 12 nucleotides align to TRBD2. CDR3 length equals 15 residues. The V gene's germline CDR1 is SGHVS and CDR2 FNYEAQ. Losses at the gene ends were 5 bases for V and 5 bases for J; bases not matched to a gene: 6. For the CDR3, the DNA is TGTGCCAGCAGCGGGACTAGCGGGCTTTTGGAGACCCAGTACTTC. It codes for CASSGTSGLLETQYF.

This chain links TRBV5-6 with TRBJ1-1; D not certain. This CDR3 comprises 11 residues. Germline V gene sequence: CDR1 SGHDT, CDR2 YYEEEE. The V end lost 4 bases, the J end lost 0 bases, and 1 base lay between the germline ends. The CDR3 region is CASSLNTEAFF. The DNA for the CDR3 is TGTGCCAGCAGCCTGAACACTGAAGCTTTCTTT. The full variable domain, rest sourced from reference TRBV5-6 and TRBJ1-1, is DAGVTQSPTHLIKTRGQQVTLRCSPKSGHDTVSWYQQALGQGPQFIFQYYEEEERQRGNFPDRFSGHQFPNYSSELNVNALLLGDSALYLCASSLNTEAFFGQGTRLTVV.

This clone was detected a few times. This chain connects TRBV7-9 to TRBJ1-1; tentative D call: TRBD1 (5 bases). Germline loops: CDR1 SEHNR, CDR2 FQNEAQ (reference sequence). The CDR3 sequence is 14 residues long. Trimming removed 3 bases from V and 0 bases from J, with 8 bases in between. CDR3 sequence reads: CASSFQGLNTEAFF. Written as DNA, the CDR3 is TGTGCCAGCAGCTTCCAGGGACTGAACACTGAAGCTTTCTTT.

The V and J genes are TRBV7-2 and TRBJ2-7; the D is unclear. This CDR3 region has 16 residues. V shed 1 base and J shed 6 bases, with 19 bases lying between them. Looked up from germline, CDR1 is SGHTA and CDR2 is FQGNSA. CDR3 protein: CASSLDSARPLVEQYF. The CDR3 DNA follows: TGTGCCAGCAGCTTAGATTCGGCTCGCCCCCTGGTCGAGCAGTACTTC.

CDR3 sequence: CASSHLGQGNTEAFF. CDR3 DNA: TGTGCCAGCAGCCACCTTGGACAGGGGAACACTGAAGCTTTCTTT. The gene calls are TRBV14 and TRBJ1-1; 8 bases are shared with TRBD1. This CDR3 has 15 amino acids. V was pared by 3 bases and J by 1 base, with 4 bases of the junction left unmatched. CDR1 and CDR2 from the germline V gene are SGHDN and FVKESK. Combining the CDR3 with reference TRBV14 and TRBJ1-1 gives the whole variable domain EAGVTQFPSHSVIEKGQTVTLRCDPISGHDNLYWYRRVMGKEIKFLLHFVKESKQDESGMPNNRFLAERTGGTYSTLKVQPAELEDSGVYFCASSHLGQGNTEAFFGQGTRLTVV.

Only a few counts were recorded for this clone. The J gene is TRBJ2-1, the V gene TRBV9; 7 positions match TRBD1. Germline CDR1 reads SGDLS; CDR2 reads YYNGEE. The CDR3 has 15 residues. V trimming: 6 bases; J trimming: 2 bases; junction bases outside the gene matches: 8. The DNA of the CDR3 is TGTGCCAGCACCGAGAGGGACAGTACCTACAATGAGCAGTTCTTC. Encoded protein: CASTERDSTYNEQFF.

The chain couples TRBV10-3 to TRBJ2-3, with TRBD2 as a possible D gene (6 bases). CDR1 is ENHRY and CDR2 is SYGVKD in the germline V gene. This CDR3 is built from 13 residues. V was pared by 7 bases and J by 2 bases, with 10 bases between. The CDR3 loop reads CAIKGGPTDTQYF. CDR3 DNA sequence: TGTGCCATCAAAGGAGGGCCCACAGATACGCAGTATTTT.

The chain combines TRBV2 with TRBJ2-5; the D is unclear. The CDR3 is made up of 12 amino acids. Between the trimmed V and J ends, which lost 7 bases and 13 bases, there was a span of 19 bases. Germline V gene lookup returns CDR1 SNHLY and CDR2 FYNNEI. The chain's CDR3 is CASTSLRPRVYF. CDR3 nucleotide sequence: TGTGCCAGCACTTCCTTGAGACCGCGAGTGTACTTC. Variable domain in full (rest from reference TRBV2 and TRBJ2-5): EPEVTQTPSHQVTQMGQEVILRCVPISNHLYFYWYRQILGQKVEFLVSFYNNEISEKSEIFDDQFSVERPDGSNFTLKIRSTKLEDSAMYFCASTSLRPRVYFGPGTRLLVL.

This clone appeared once. The rearrangement joins TRBV5-1 to TRBJ1-2; 7 nucleotides agree with TRBD1. This CDR3 comprises 17 residues. Trimming at V came to 3 bases and at J to 6 bases, leaving 17 bases not matched to a gene. Germline values: CDR1 SGHRS, CDR2 YFSETQ. CDR3 DNA: TGCGCCAGCAGCTACCGACAGGGTGAAAAGGTTTCCGATGGCTACACCTTC. This translates into CASSYRQGEKVSDGYTF.

This clone has just a few counts. CDR3 loop: CASSEPGLVSGELFF. CDR3 nucleotide sequence: TGTGCCAGCAGCGAGCCGGGACTAGTTTCCGGGGAGCTGTTTTTT. The chain couples TRBV9 to TRBJ2-2; 8 positions match TRBD2. CDR1 SGDLS and CDR2 YYNGEE come from the germline V gene. This CDR3 has 15 residues. Losses at the gene ends were 3 bases for V and 6 bases for J; bases not matched to a gene: 7.

The V and J genes are TRBV5-4 and TRBJ2-7; 8 nucleotides align to TRBD2. Germline V gives CDR1 SGHNT, CDR2 YYREEE (reference sequence). This CDR3 region has 14 residues. Trimming cost V 3 bases and J 6 bases; bases outside gene matches: 8. This chain's CDR3 is CASSSGLDVGEQYF. CDR3 sequence (DNA): TGTGCCAGCAGCTCGGGACTAGATGTAGGCGAGCAGTACTTC.